This TCR beta chain derives from a study of blood T cells in healthy people across ages. Study-wide points: The unknown donor CMV status may have confounded expanded clonotype changes.

This clonotype was seen only a few times. No antigen is known for it. V dropped 6 bases and J dropped 5; count of bases not matched to a gene: 12. CDR1 is DFQATT, CDR2 SNEGSKA, per germline (reference sequence). The CDR3 is 14 residues long. Using a J-beta primer mix together with a sample-barcoded 5' primer, a second PCR was run for 7 to 11 cycles. Through a template-switch adaptor with 12 random nucleotides, each cDNA molecule received a tag. One entry per CDR3 protein results from TCRdb running MiXCR on the 5' RACE reads. The repertoire holds around 1,100,000 distinct CDR3 sequences, with roughly two fifths as singletons. Healthy Caucasian individuals from Russia aged roughly 6 to 90 served as donors.

V and J are TRBV20-1 and TRBJ1-2; 7 bases map to TRBD1. The sample was blood. The sequence came from a man in his late teens or twenties in good health. The CDR3 nucleotides are TGCAGTGCCCAAGGACAGGTCCCTGGGTATGGCTACACCTTC. Translated: CSAQGQVPGYGYTF.